This is a list of T cell receptor beta chains from one sample in a study of cytomegalovirus exposure and HLA in healthy donors. Only in-frame clones appear in the TCRdb table, and some are missing; sequencing was by immunoSEQ multiplex PCR. The sample includes about 170,000 clones, approximately 89% of them seen just once. Specimen: PBMCs. Receptors originate from a man younger than 30 in good health and CMV-seropositive. Both conserved end residues are part of each CDR3. D genes are given only for firm matches.

v_call	j_call	d_call	cdr3_aa
TRBV14	TRBJ1-2	TRBD1	CASSQELGQGAYTF
TRBV4-1	TRBJ1-4	TRBD1	CASSQEGTGYEKLFF
TRBV7-8	TRBJ2-7	NA	CASSFNDFSYEQYF
TRBV27	TRBJ2-3	TRBD2	CASSFSGRVTDTQYF
TRBV7-7	TRBJ2-7	TRBD2	CASSLPGTSGIYEQYF
TRBV6-5	TRBJ2-7	NA	CASRGHNSYEQYF
TRBV28	TRBJ2-1	TRBD2	CASQLAGFNEQFF
TRBV29-1	TRBJ2-3	TRBD2	CSVEDLGGSADTQYF
TRBV29-1	TRBJ2-2	TRBD1	CSVNRGPGELFF
TRBV6-5	TRBJ2-7	NA	CASSDRSYEQYF